This T cell receptor (beta chain) was obtained from a study of shared clonotypes between healthy human individuals. General study points: About 5% was the fraction of naive CD4 clonotypes found shared across several donors. In the sorted subsets, rarefaction showed sequencing was incomplete despite large depth. Apart from blood, nothing was sampled; tissue repertoires likely differ.

In germline, CDR1 is PRHDT, CDR2 FYEKMQ (reference sequence). V lost 3 bases and J 7 bases, leaving 9 bases between the germline ends. The length of the CDR3 is 12 residues. This clone has just a few counts. The antigen remains unidentified. Clones were sequenced by immunoSEQ multiplex PCR, and TCRdb holds only the in-frame ones, with some missing. This table has 2 million to 3 million clones, 80% to 95% appearing once. Sequencing input: naive CD4+ T cells from PBMCs. Subset denoted: CD45RA+ positively selected. V is TRBV13 and J is TRBJ1-2; no clear D. This receptor was obtained from a man younger than 30 in good health. Some clones in this sample may be carry-over from other donors' samples. CDR3 coding DNA: TGTGCCAGCAGCTTTAGGGTAGCTGGCTACACCTTC. Its protein is CASSFRVAGYTF.